A selection of T cell receptor beta chains follows, all from one sample in a study of graft-versus-host responses after intestinal transplantation. For these receptors, no antigen is known. Only in-frame clones appear in the TCRdb table, and some are missing; sequencing was by immunoSEQ multiplex PCR. Of approximately 120,000 clones listed, 90% to 95% were seen once; the top ten hold roughly 0.15%. The sequenced sample was unstimulated CD4+ T cells sorted from spleen or lymph node cells, obtained before intestinal transplant. All receptors come from a human donor who received an intestinal transplant. CDR3s include the opening cysteine and the closing phenylalanine or tryptophan. The D gene is left open where the match is weak. Only part of the rows carry a size: once, few, many, or a class if the clone is expanded.

>-|-|TRBV5-4|TRBJ2-3
CASSLGYGRPTDTQYF
TGTGCCAGCAGCTTGGGTTACGGGAGACCCACAGATACGCAGTATTTT
>-|-|TRBV9|TRBJ1-1
CASSPRRENTEAFF
TGTGCCAGCAGCCCAAGACGAGAGAACACTGAAGCTTTCTTT
>-|-|TRBV27|TRBJ1-1
CASSPRGTRAEAFF
TGTGCCAGCAGTCCGCGGGGGACCAGGGCTGAAGCTTTCTTT
>-|TRBD1|TRBV5-1|TRBJ2-7
CASSLNRDRDPYF
TGCGCCAGCAGCCTTAACCGGGACAGGGATCCGTACTTC
>-|-|TRBV19|TRBJ2-7
CASSIDLRWAGEQYF
TGTGCCAGTAGTATAGATCTTAGGTGGGCCGGCGAGCAGTACTTC
>-|-|TRBV10-3|TRBJ1-3
CTISGQIGNTIYF
TGTACCATCAGCGGACAGATTGGAAACACCATATATTTT
>-|TRBD2|TRBV9|TRBJ2-1
CASREAGGPDNEQFF
TGTGCCAGCAGAGAAGCGGGGGGGCCGGACAATGAGCAGTTCTTC
>-|TRBD2|TRBV5-6|TRBJ2-5
CASSPLTSGGYQETQYF
TGTGCCAGCAGCCCTCTTACTAGCGGGGGGTACCAAGAGACCCAGTACTTC
>once|TRBD1|TRBV19|TRBJ2-1
CASTRTGGSSYNEQFF
TGTGCCAGTACCAGGACAGGGGGCAGCTCCTACAATGAGCAGTTCTTC
>-|TRBD1|TRBV6-1|TRBJ2-3
CASSDRGRSTDTQYF
TGTGCCAGCAGTGATAGGGGGCGGTCCACAGATACGCAGTATTTT
>-|-|TRBV6-5|TRBJ1-2
CASRGRDILDGYTF
TGTGCCAGCAGGGGGAGGGATATTTTGGATGGCTACACCTTC
>-|TRBD1|TRBV5-6|TRBJ1-1
CASSLGQGIRAFF
TGTGCCAGCAGCCTTGGACAGGGTATACGAGCTTTCTTT
>-|-|TRBV6-1|TRBJ2-7
CASSRMAYEQYF
TGTGCCAGCAGTAGAATGGCCTACGAGCAGTACTTC
>-|TRBD1|TRBV5-6|TRBJ1-4
CASSLGLGQINEKLFF
TGTGCCAGCAGCTTGGGTCTGGGACAGATTAATGAAAAACTGTTTTTT
>-|-|TRBV15|TRBJ1-6
CATSDPTFYNSPLHF
TGTGCCACCAGCGATCCGACTTTCTATAATTCACCCCTCCACTTT
>-|-|TRBV4-1|TRBJ1-3
CASSQAEGLTGNTIYF
TGCGCCAGCAGCCAAGCAGAGGGGTTAACTGGAAACACCATATATTTT
>-|TRBD1|TRBV6-6|TRBJ1-2
CASNSRQGARGYGYTF
TGTGCCAGCAATTCTAGGCAGGGGGCGCGAGGGTATGGCTACACCTTC
>-|TRBD2|TRBV30|TRBJ2-1
CAWRKSSGGADEQFF
TGTGCCTGGAGAAAGAGTAGCGGGGGGGCCGATGAGCAGTTCTTC
>-|-|TRBV19|TRBJ2-2
CASSRTDPTTGELFF
TGTGCCAGTAGTCGCACCGACCCCACCACCGGGGAGCTGTTTTTT
>-|-|TRBV15|TRBJ1-2
CATSRDQGMNYGYTF
TGTGCCACCAGCAGAGATCAGGGGATGAACTATGGCTACACCTTC
>-|-|TRBV5-6|TRBJ2-7
CASSRLGNAHSDEQYF
TGTGCCAGCAGCCGGCTAGGGAACGCCCATTCCGACGAGCAGTACTTC
>-|-|TRBV6-1|TRBJ1-1
CASPRRGRKNTEAFF
TGTGCCAGCCCCAGGCGGGGACGTAAGAACACTGAAGCTTTCTTT
>-|-|TRBV6-5|TRBJ1-2
CASRVDSYGYTF
TGTGCCAGCAGAGTAGACAGCTATGGCTACACCTTC
>-|TRBD1|TRBV15|TRBJ1-4
CATSVDRVHREKLFF
TGTGCCACCAGCGTTGACAGGGTTCATCGGGAAAAACTGTTTTTT
>few|-|TRBV29-1|TRBJ2-6
CSVGKSGANVLTF
TGCAGCGTTGGGAAATCTGGGGCCAACGTCCTGACTTTC
>-|-|TRBV19|TRBJ1-1
CASSVGGNTEAFF
TGTGCCAGTAGTGTAGGTGGGAACACTGAAGCTTTCTTT
>-|-|TRBV29-1|TRBJ1-1
CSVEWQEAFF
TGCAGCGTTGAGTGGCAGGAAGCTTTCTTT
>-|-|TRBV27|TRBJ2-5
CASSSQNQETQYF
TGTGCCAGCAGTTCCCAGAACCAAGAGACCCAGTACTTC
>-|-|TRBV6-5|TRBJ1-1
CASSYDSMGAEAFF
TGTGCCAGCAGTTACGACTCCATGGGCGCTGAAGCTTTCTTT
>-|-|TRBV11-2|TRBJ1-1
CASSQLGSYNTEAFF
TGTGCCAGCAGCCAATTAGGAAGCTACAACACTGAAGCTTTCTTT
>-|TRBD2|TRBV9|TRBJ2-2
CASSVIAGHDGELFF
TGTGCCAGCAGCGTTATAGCGGGGCACGACGGGGAGCTGTTTTTT
>-|-|TRBV4-1|TRBJ1-4
CASSQDGRRGEVFF
TGCGCCAGCAGCCAAGATGGCCGCCGGGGGGAGGTGTTTTTT
>-|-|TRBV5-4|TRBJ1-1
CASSLGQGLNTEAFF
TGTGCCAGCAGCTTAGGGCAGGGGTTGAACACTGAAGCTTTCTTT
>-|-|TRBV9|TRBJ2-2
CASSLDPNTGELFF
TGTGCCAGCAGCCTGGACCCGAACACCGGGGAGCTGTTTTTT
>-|TRBD1|TRBV4-1|TRBJ1-1
CASSFGQGGYSEAFF
TGCGCCAGCAGCTTTGGACAGGGTGGTTATTCTGAAGCTTTCTTT
>once|TRBD1|TRBV4-1|TRBJ1-4
CASSPGRGRGEKLFF
TGCGCCAGCAGCCCCGGCAGGGGGCGAGGAGAAAAACTGTTTTTT